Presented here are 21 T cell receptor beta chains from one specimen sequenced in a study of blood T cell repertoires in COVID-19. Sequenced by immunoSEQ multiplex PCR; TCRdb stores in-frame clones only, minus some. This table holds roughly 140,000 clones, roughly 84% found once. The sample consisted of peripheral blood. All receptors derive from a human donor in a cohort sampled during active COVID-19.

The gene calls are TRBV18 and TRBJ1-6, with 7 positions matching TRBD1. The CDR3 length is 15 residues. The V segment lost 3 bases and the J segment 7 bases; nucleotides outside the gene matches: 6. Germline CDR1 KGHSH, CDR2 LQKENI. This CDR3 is CASSPRDSLNSPLHF. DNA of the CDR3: TGTGCCAGCTCACCTCGGGACAGTCTAAATTCACCCCTCCACTTT.

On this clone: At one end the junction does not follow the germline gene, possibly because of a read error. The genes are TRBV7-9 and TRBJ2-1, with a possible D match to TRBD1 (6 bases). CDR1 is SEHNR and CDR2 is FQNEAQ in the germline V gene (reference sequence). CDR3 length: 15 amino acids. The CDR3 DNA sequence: TGTGCCAGCAGCCCCACAGGGTTCTCCCACAATGAGCAGTTCTTC. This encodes CASSPTGFSHNEQFF.

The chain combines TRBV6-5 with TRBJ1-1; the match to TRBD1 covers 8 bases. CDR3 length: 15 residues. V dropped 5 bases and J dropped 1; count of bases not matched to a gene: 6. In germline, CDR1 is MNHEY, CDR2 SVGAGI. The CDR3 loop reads CASSTWTGRNTEAFF. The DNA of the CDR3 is TGTGCCAGCAGTACCTGGACAGGGCGGAACACTGAAGCTTTCTTT.

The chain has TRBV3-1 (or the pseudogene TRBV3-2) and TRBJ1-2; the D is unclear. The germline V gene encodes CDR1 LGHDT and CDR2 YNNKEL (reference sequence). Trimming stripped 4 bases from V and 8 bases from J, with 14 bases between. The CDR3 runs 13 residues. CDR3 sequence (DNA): TGTGCCAGCAGCCCCCTCATCCTGGGCGGCTACACCTTC. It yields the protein CASSPLILGGYTF.

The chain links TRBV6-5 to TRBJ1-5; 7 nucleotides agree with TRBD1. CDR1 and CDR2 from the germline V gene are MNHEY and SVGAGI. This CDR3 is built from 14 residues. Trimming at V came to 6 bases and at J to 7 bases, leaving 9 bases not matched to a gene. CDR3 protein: CASRNTGVGQPQHF. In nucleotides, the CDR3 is TGTGCCAGCAGAAATACAGGGGTTGGACAGCCCCAGCATTTT.

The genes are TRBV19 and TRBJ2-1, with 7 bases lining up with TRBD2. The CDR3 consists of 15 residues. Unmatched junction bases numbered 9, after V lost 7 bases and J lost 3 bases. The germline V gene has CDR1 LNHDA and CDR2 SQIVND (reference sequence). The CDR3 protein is CASTPVAGGYNEQFF. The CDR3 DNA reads TGTGCCAGTACCCCCGTAGCGGGTGGCTACAATGAGCAGTTCTTC. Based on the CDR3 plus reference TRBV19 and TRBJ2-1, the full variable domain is DGGITQSPKYLFRKEGQNVTLSCEQNLNHDAMYWYRQDPGQGLRLIYYSQIVNDFQKGDIAEGYSVSREKKESFPLTVTSAQKNPTAFYLCASTPVAGGYNEQFFGPGTRLTVL.

CDR3 coding DNA: TGTGCCAGCAGCTTGGTACTACAGGGTGAAGATACGCAGTATTTT. Translated: CASSLVLQGEDTQYF. This chain links TRBV5-5 with TRBJ2-3; possible D gene TRBD1, 6 bases. Per the germline V gene, CDR1 is SGHKS and CDR2 is YYEKEE (reference sequence). The CDR3 runs 15 residues. V lost 0 bases and J 5 bases, leaving 13 bases between the germline ends.

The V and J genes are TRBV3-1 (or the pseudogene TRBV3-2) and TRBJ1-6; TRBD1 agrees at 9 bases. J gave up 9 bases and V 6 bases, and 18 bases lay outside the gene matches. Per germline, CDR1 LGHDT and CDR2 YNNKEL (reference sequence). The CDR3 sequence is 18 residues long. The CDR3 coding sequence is TGTGCCAGCAGGGAAGCCGGGACAGGGTTATTTGGTGGTTCACCCCTCCACTTT. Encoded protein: CASREAGTGLFGGSPLHF.

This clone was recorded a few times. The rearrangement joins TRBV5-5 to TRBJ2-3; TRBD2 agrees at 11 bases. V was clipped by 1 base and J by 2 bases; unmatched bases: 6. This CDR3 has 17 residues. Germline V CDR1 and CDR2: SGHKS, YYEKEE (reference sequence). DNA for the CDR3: TGTGCCAGCAGCTTGACTAGCGGGGGATACTACACAGATACGCAGTATTTT. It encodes CASSLTSGGYYTDTQYF.

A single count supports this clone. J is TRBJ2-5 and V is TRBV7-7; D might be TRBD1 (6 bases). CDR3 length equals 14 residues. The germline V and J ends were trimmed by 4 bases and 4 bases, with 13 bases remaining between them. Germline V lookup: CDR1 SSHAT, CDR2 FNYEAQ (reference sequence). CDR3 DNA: TGTGCCAGCAGCTCTCAGGGGCTTGGAGAGACCCAGTACTTC. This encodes CASSSQGLGETQYF.

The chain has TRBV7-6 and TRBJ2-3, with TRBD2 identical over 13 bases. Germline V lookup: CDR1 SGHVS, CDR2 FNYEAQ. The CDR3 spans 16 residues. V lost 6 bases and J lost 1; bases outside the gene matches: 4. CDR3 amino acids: CASSPTSGGGTDTQYF. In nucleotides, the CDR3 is TGTGCCAGCAGTCCTACTAGCGGGGGGGGCACAGATACGCAGTATTTT. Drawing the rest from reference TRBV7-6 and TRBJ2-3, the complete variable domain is GAGVSQSPRYKVTKRGQDVALRCDPISGHVSLYWYRQALGQGPEFLTYFNYEAQQDKSGLPNDRFSAERPEGSISTLTIQRTEQRDSAMYRCASSPTSGGGTDTQYFGPGTRLTVL.

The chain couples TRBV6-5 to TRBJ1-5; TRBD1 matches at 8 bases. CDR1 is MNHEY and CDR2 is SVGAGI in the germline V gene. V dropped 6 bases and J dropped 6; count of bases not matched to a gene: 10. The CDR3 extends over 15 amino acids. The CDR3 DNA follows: TGTGCCAGCAGCCCCGGACAGGGCAGCGGTCAGCCCCAGCATTTT. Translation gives CASSPGQGSGQPQHF.

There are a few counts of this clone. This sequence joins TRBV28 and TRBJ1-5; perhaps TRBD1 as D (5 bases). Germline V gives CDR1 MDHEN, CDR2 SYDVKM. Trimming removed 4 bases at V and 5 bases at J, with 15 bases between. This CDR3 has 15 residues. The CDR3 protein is CASSYGGGTHQPQHF. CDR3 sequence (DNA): TGTGCCAGCAGTTACGGGGGGGGGACTCATCAGCCCCAGCATTTT.

The CDR3 DNA sequence: TGTGCCAGCAGCCAAGATCTTACGGGGGTAAATTCACCCCTCCACTTT. Encoded protein: CASSQDLTGVNSPLHF. V is TRBV4-2 and J is TRBJ1-6, with D maybe TRBD1 (5 bases). The CDR3 is 16 residues long. The germline CDR1 and CDR2 sequences are LGHNA and YNFKEQ. The V and J ends lost 0 bases and 7 bases respectively, with 13 bases between them.

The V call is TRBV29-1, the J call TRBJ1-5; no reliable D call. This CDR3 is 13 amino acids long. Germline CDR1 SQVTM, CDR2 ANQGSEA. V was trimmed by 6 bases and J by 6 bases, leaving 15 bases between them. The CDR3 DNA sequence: TGCAGCGTGCGACACAGTGATTCTCAGCCCCAGCATTTT. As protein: CSVRHSDSQPQHF.

This CDR3 reads CASSSQGAPRETQYF. Here the CDR3 DNA reads TGTGCCAGCAGCTCGCAGGGGGCGCCCCGAGAGACCCAGTACTTC. The chain combines TRBV11-2 with TRBJ2-5, with TRBD1 identical over 8 bases. V was clipped by 4 bases and J by 4 bases; unmatched bases: 8. CDR3 length equals 15 residues. CDR1 is SGHAT, CDR2 FQNNGV, per germline.

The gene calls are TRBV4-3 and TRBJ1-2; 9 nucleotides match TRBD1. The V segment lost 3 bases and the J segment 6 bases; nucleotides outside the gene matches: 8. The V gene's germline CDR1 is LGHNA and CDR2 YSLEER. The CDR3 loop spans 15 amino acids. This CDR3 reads CASSQIAGQGDGYTF. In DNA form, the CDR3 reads TGCGCCAGCAGCCAGATTGCGGGACAGGGAGATGGCTACACCTTC.

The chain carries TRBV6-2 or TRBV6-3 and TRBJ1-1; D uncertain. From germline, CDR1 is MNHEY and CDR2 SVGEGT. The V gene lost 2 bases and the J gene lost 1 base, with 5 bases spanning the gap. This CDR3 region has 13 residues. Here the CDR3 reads CASSYTQNTEAFF. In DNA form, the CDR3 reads TGTGCCAGCAGTTACACTCAGAACACTGAAGCTTTCTTT.

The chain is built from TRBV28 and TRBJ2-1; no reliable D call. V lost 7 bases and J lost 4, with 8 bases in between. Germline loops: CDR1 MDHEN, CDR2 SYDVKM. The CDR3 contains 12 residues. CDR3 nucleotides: TGTGCCAGCAATGGCATTTACAATGAGCAGTTCTTC. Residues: CASNGIYNEQFF. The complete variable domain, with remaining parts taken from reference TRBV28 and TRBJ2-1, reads DVKVTQSSRYLVKRTGEKVFLECVQDMDHENMFWYRQDPGLGLRLIYFSYDVKMKEKGDIPEGYSVSREKKERFSLILESASTNQTSMYLCASNGIYNEQFFGPGTRLTVL.

CDR3 in amino acids: CASSVIAGETQYF. The CDR3 coding sequence is TGTGCCAGCAGTGTCATAGCGGGGGAGACCCAGTACTTC. The chain couples TRBV6-4 to TRBJ2-5; 8 bases agree with TRBD2. J gave up 5 bases and V 4 bases, and 3 bases lay outside the gene matches. The CDR3 extends over 13 amino acids. The germline CDR1 and CDR2 sequences are MRHNA and SNTAGT.

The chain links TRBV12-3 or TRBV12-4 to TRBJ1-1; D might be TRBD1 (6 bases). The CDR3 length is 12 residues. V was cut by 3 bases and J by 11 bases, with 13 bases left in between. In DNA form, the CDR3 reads TGTGCCAGCAGTTTCCTTAGACAGGTTGCTTTCTTT. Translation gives CASSFLRQVAFF.